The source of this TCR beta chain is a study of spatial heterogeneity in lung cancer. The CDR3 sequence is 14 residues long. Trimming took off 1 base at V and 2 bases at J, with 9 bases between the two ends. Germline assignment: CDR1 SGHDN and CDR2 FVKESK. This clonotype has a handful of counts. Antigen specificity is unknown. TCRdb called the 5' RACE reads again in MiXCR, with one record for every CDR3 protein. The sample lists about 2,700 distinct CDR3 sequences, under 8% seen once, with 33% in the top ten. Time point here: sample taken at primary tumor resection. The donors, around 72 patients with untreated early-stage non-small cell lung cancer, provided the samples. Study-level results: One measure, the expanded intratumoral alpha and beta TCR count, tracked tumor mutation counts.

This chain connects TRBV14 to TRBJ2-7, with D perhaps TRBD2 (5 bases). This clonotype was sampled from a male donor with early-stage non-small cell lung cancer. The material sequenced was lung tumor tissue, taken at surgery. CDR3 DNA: TGTGCCAGCAGCCAAGGCTTGGGAGCCTACGAGCAGTACTTC. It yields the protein CASSQGLGAYEQYF.